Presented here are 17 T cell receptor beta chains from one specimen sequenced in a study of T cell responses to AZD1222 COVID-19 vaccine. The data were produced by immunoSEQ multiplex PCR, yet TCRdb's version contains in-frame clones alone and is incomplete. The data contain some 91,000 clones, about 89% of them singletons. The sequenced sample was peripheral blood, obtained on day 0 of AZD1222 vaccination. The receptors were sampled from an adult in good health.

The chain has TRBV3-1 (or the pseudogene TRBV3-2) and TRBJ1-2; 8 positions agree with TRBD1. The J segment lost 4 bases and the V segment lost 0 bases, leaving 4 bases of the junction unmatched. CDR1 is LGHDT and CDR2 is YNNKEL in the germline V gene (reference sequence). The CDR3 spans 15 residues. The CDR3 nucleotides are TGTGCCAGCAGCCAAGATTCCGGGACAGGCTATGGCTACACCTTC. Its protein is CASSQDSGTGYGYTF.

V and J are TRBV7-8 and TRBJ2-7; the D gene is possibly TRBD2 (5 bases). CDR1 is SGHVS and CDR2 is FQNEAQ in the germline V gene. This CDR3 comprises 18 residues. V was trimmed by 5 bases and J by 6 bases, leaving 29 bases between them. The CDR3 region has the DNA TGTGCCAGCAGCAAAAGAGAGGACCCGCTTACCGTACGGGGCGAGCAGTACTTC. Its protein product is CASSKREDPLTVRGEQYF.

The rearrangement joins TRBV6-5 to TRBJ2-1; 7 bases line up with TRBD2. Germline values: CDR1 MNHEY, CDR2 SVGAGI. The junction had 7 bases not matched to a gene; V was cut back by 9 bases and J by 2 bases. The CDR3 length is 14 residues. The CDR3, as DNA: TGTGCCAGTGGGGCTAGCGGAACCTACAATGAGCAGTTCTTC. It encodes CASGASGTYNEQFF.

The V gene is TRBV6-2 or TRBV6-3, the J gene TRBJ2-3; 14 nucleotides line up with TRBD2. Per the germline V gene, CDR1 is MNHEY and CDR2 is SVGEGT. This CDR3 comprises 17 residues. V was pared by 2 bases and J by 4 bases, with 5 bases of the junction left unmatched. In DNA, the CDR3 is TGTGCCAGCAGTTACATCCGGACTAGCGGGGGGCCAGATACGCAGTATTTT. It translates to CASSYIRTSGGPDTQYF.

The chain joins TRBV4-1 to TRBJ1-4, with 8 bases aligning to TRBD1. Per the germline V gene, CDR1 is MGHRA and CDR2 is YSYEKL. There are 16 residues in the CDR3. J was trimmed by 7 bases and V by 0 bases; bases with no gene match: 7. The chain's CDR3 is CASSQDTGGFGEKLFF. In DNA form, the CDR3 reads TGCGCCAGCAGCCAAGATACAGGGGGATTCGGTGAAAAACTGTTTTTT.

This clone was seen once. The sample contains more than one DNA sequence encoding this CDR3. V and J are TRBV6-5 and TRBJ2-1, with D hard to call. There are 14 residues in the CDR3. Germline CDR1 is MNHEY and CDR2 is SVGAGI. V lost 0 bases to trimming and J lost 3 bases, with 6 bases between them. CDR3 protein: CASSYSAGYNEQFF. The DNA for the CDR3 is TGTGCCAGCAGTTACTCGGCCGGCTACAATGAGCAGTTCTTC.

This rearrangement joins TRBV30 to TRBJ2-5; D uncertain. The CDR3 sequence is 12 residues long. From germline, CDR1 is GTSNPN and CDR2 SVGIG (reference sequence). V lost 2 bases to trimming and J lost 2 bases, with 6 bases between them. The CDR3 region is CAWSRAQETQYF. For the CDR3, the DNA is TGTGCCTGGAGTCGGGCTCAAGAGACCCAGTACTTC.

As DNA, the CDR3 is TGTGCCAGCAGCCACGGGGGGGCCCTTTCCTACGAGCAGTACTTC. Protein sequence: CASSHGGALSYEQYF. V and J are TRBV9 and TRBJ2-7, with TRBD2 matching 8 bases. Germline-derived CDR1 and CDR2 are SGDLS and YYNGEE. This CDR3 region has 15 residues. V gave up 4 bases and J gave up 1 base; unmatched junction bases: 7.

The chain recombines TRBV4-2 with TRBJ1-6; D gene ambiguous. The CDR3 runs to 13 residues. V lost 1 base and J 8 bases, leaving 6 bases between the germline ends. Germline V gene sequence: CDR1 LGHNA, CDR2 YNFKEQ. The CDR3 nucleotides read TGTGCCAGCAGCCAAGGGAAAGATTCACCCCTCCACTTT. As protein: CASSQGKDSPLHF.

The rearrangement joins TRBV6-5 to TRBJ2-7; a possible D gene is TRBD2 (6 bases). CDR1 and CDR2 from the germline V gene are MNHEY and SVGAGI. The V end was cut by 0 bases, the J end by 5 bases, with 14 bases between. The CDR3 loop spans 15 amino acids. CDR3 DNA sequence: TGTGCCAGCAGTTACTCTTCTGGAGGGTTAAACGAGCAGTACTTC. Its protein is CASSYSSGGLNEQYF.

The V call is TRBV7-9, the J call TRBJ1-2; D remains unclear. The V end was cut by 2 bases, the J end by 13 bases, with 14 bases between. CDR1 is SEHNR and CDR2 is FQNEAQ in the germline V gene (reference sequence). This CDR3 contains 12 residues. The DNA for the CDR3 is TGTGCCAGCAGCTTATCTGAGGACCGGGCCACCTTC. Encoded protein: CASSLSEDRATF. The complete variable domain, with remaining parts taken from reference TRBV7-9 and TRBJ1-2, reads DTGVSQNPRHKITKRGQNVTFRCDPISEHNRLYWYRQTLGQGPEFLTYFQNEAQLEKSRLLSDRFSAERPKGSFSTLEIQRTEQGDSAMYLCASSLSEDRATFGSGTRLTVV.

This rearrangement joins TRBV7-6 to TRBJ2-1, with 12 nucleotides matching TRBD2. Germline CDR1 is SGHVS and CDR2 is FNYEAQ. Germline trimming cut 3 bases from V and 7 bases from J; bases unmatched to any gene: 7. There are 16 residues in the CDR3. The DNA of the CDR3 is TGTGCCAGCAGCTTGACGACTAGCGGGGGACGGAATGAGCAGTTCTTC. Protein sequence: CASSLTTSGGRNEQFF.

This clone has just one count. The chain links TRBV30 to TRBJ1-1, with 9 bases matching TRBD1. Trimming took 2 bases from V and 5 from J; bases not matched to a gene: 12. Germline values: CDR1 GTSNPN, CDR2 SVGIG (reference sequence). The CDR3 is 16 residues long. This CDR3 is CAWSRHLQGARTEAFF. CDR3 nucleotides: TGTGCCTGGAGTCGCCATTTACAGGGGGCGCGAACTGAAGCTTTCTTT.

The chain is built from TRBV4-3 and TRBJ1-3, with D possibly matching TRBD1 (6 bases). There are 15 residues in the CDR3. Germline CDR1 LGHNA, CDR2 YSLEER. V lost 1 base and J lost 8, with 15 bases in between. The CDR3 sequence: CASSQVTGNGYTIYF. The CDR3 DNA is TGCGCCAGCAGCCAAGTTACAGGGAACGGGTACACCATATATTTT.

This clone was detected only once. The CDR3 nucleotides read TGTGCCAGCAGTTTGGGGCCCTCCTATGGCTACACCTTC. Residues: CASSLGPSYGYTF. V usage is TRBV27 and J usage is TRBJ1-2, with D tentatively TRBD1 (5 bases). Trimming took off 3 bases at V and 4 bases at J, with 9 bases between the two ends. The germline CDR1 and CDR2 sequences are MNHEY and SMNVEV (reference sequence). The CDR3 sequence is 13 residues long.

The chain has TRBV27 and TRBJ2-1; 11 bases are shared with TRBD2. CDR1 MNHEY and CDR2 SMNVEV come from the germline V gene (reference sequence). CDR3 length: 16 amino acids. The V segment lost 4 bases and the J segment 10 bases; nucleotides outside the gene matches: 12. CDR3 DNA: TGTGCCAGCAGTTCCCCCCCGACTAGCGGGGTTGGGGAGCAGTTCTTC. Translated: CASSSPPTSGVGEQFF.

CDR3 loop: CASSVSTWGGETQYF. The CDR3 DNA reads TGTGCCAGCAGCGTTTCCACTTGGGGTGGAGAGACCCAGTACTTC. The chain uses TRBV9 and TRBJ2-5; D is uncertain. The germline V gene encodes CDR1 SGDLS and CDR2 YYNGEE. V lost 2 bases and J 4 bases, leaving 15 bases between the germline ends. There are 15 residues in the CDR3.